The rows below give T cell receptor beta chains drawn from one sample of a study of shared clonotypes between healthy human individuals. TCRdb's table, derived via immunoSEQ multiplex PCR, lists solely in-frame clones and lacks some. The table has about 2.1 million clones, just over 90% seen once. The specimen sequenced was naive CD8+ T cells from PBMCs. The receptors stem from a young man in good health. Some clones in this sample may be carry-over from other donors' samples. Each CDR3 is given with its conserved first and last residue. D genes are given only for firm matches. Expanded clones are given a class, and other clones once, few, many or no size at all.

D,V,J,size,DNA,CDR3
-,TRBV7-2,TRBJ2-3,-,TGTGCCAGCAGCTTAGGATCTGGAGGAGATACGCAGTATTTT,CASSLGSGGDTQYF
TRBD1,TRBV5-1,TRBJ1-1,-,TGCGCCAGCAGCTTGGGGGACAGGTCTGAAGCTTTCTTT,CASSLGDRSEAFF
-,TRBV6-5,TRBJ2-1,-,TGTGCCAGCAGTTACTCGGAACAGGAGCAGTTCTTC,CASSYSEQEQFF
-,TRBV9,TRBJ1-1,once,TGTGCCAGCAGCGCCGCTGGGGGGGGCAACACTGAAGCTTTCTTT,CASSAAGGGNTEAFF
-,TRBV4-3,TRBJ2-1,-,-,CASSQDRLAGGYFGNEQFF
TRBD2,TRBV9,TRBJ2-1,-,TGTGCCAGCGGCCCAGGTTCTGGGACTAGCGGGAGGAATGAGCAGTTCTTC,CASGPGSGTSGRNEQFF
TRBD1,TRBV19,TRBJ1-2,once,TGTGCCAGTAGTATAGTTCCCGGGACAGGGAACTATGGCTACACCTTC,CASSIVPGTGNYGYTF
-,TRBV28,TRBJ2-1,-,TGTGCCAGCAGTGCACGGTACAATGAGCAGTTCTTC,CASSARYNEQFF
-,TRBV5-4,TRBJ2-6,-,TGTGCCAGCAGCCTCGTGGGGACACGGACCCCCTCTGGGGCCAACGTCCTGACTTTC,CASSLVGTRTPSGANVLTF
-,TRBV19,TRBJ2-7,-,TGTGCCAGTAGCTTGCGGCAGGGATCGTCCGAGCAGTACTTC,CASSLRQGSSEQYF
-,TRBV28,TRBJ2-3,-,TGTGCCAGCAGTTCCGACTCTCAAGCGGACTACACAGATACGCAGTATTTT,CASSSDSQADYTDTQYF
TRBD2,TRBV7-9,TRBJ2-7,-,TGTGCCAGCAGCCCCGGGAGGCACTACGAGCAGTACTTC,CASSPGRHYEQYF
-,TRBV15,TRBJ1-4,-,TGTGCCACCAGCAGAGGGCAGGGTTATGAAAAACTGTTTTTT,CATSRGQGYEKLFF
-,TRBV6-5,TRBJ1-3,-,TGTGCCAGCAGTTACTCGGGTCGGGCAGCTGGAAACACCATATATTTT,CASSYSGRAAGNTIYF
-,TRBV7-9,TRBJ1-1,once,TGTGCCAGCAGCTTATTAGGGAGGAACACTGAAGCTTTCTTT,CASSLLGRNTEAFF
-,TRBV29-1,TRBJ1-2,-,TGCAGCGCGACCCCGCGAGGAGCTGCCTCTAACTATGGCTACACCTTC,CSATPRGAASNYGYTF
-,TRBV5-1,TRBJ2-7,-,TGCGCCAGCAGCTTACATCCCTACGAGCAGTACTTC,CASSLHPYEQYF
-,TRBV7-9,TRBJ2-7,-,TGTGCCAGCAGCTTAGACGCAGGGGTGAGCCACGAGCAGTACTTC,CASSLDAGVSHEQYF
TRBD1,TRBV7-2,TRBJ1-2,-,TGTGCCAGCAGCGCGGGGACAGCCGGCTACACCTTC,CASSAGTAGYTF
-,TRBV9,TRBJ2-7,-,TGTGCCAGCAGCCCCAAGATAGGCCAGGGGAAGTACGAGCAGTACTTC,CASSPKIGQGKYEQYF
-,TRBV5-4,TRBJ2-7,-,TGTGCCAGCAGCTTCGGCGGGACTCCCGAGCAGTACTTC,CASSFGGTPEQYF
TRBD1,TRBV19,TRBJ1-4,-,TGTGCCAGTAACCCCGGGACAGGGCGTGAAAAACTGTTTTTT,CASNPGTGREKLFF
TRBD2,TRBV7-9,TRBJ2-1,once,TGTGCCAGCAGCGACACCCCCGGGACTAGCGGATACAATGAGCAGTTCTTC,CASSDTPGTSGYNEQFF
-,TRBV9,TRBJ1-2,-,TGTGCCAGCAGCTCTCCCCCCCCCTATGGCTACACCTTC,CASSSPPPYGYTF
TRBD1,TRBV9,TRBJ1-1,few,TGTGCCAGCAGCCCAGGGGGGAACACTGAAGCTTTCTTT,CASSPGGNTEAFF
-,TRBV6-5,TRBJ2-2,-,TGTGCCAGCACCGGAGGGACCGGGGAGCTGTTTTTT,CASTGGTGELFF
TRBD2,TRBV27,TRBJ2-5,-,TGTGCCAGCAGTTTACTAGCGGGCACAGAGACCCAGTACTTC,CASSLLAGTETQYF
TRBD1,TRBV5-4,TRBJ2-7,once,TGTGCCAGCAGCTCTTCCGACAGGGACGAGCAGTACTTC,CASSSSDRDEQYF
-,TRBV11-2,TRBJ1-2,-,TGTGCCAGCAGCTTAGACCCCACAATGGGAGGCTACACCTTC,CASSLDPTMGGYTF
TRBD1,TRBV5-5,TRBJ2-1,-,TGTGCCAGCAGCTTTTGGGACAGGGTAGGGAATGAGCAGTTCTTC,CASSFWDRVGNEQFF
TRBD1,TRBV27,TRBJ1-5,-,TGTGCCAGCAGTGTACGACAGGGACAGCCCCAGCATTTT,CASSVRQGQPQHF
-,TRBV5-6,TRBJ2-5,-,TGTGCCAGCAGCTTGGAAAGGGGATGGGGGAGCACCGGAGAGACCCAGTACTTC,CASSLERGWGSTGETQYF
-,TRBV10-3,TRBJ2-7,-,TGTGCCATCGGAGATACAAATAGCGGTCATACCTACGAGCAGTACTTC,CAIGDTNSGHTYEQYF
-,TRBV9,TRBJ2-7,-,TGTGCCAGCAGCCCCCGGCCAACCTCCTACGAGCAGTACTTC,CASSPRPTSYEQYF
-,TRBV19,TRBJ1-5,once,TGTGCCAGTAGTGACTGGGGGGTAGGCCAGCCCCAGCATTTT,CASSDWGVGQPQHF
-,TRBV7-2,TRBJ2-7,once,TGTGCCAGCAGCCCCCTTATAAACTTCTACGAGCAGTACTTC,CASSPLINFYEQYF
-,TRBV7-2,TRBJ2-5,-,TGTGCCAGCAGCTATACGACGAGCTCGGGGACCCAGTACTTC,CASSYTTSSGTQYF
TRBD1,TRBV7-3,TRBJ2-5,-,TGTGCCAGCAGTCCGACAGGGATATCTGGGGAGACCCAGTACTTC,CASSPTGISGETQYF
-,TRBV13,TRBJ2-5,-,TGTGCCAGCAGCTCCCCTTCGCTGGGGGAGACCCAGTACTTC,CASSSPSLGETQYF
-,TRBV5-6,TRBJ1-1,-,TGTGCCAGCAGCTTGGGCAGGGTTGGGACTGAAGCTTTCTTT,CASSLGRVGTEAFF
-,TRBV7-9,TRBJ2-7,-,TGTGCCAGCAGCTTAGTAGGCAGGGGCTACGAGCAGTACTTC,CASSLVGRGYEQYF
-,TRBV19,TRBJ1-1,-,TGTGCCAGTTGTGGGGGGATGAACACTGAAGCTTTCTTT,CASCGGMNTEAFF
-,TRBV19,TRBJ1-2,-,TGTGCCAGTAGTGCCCCGGGGAGGTTTGACTATGGCTACACCTTC,CASSAPGRFDYGYTF
-,TRBV28,TRBJ1-1,-,TGTGCCAGCAGCATTAGACAGGAGTTTAATGAAGCTTTCTTT,CASSIRQEFNEAFF
-,TRBV5-4,TRBJ2-7,-,TGTGCCAGCACCACACCGGACAGTCCCTACGAGCAGTACTTC,CASTTPDSPYEQYF
-,TRBV29-1,TRBJ1-4,-,TGCAGCGCTTACACCGCAACTAATGAAAAACTGTTTTTT,CSAYTATNEKLFF
-,TRBV19,TRBJ1-6,-,TGTGCCAGTAGTTCCACCGGGACAATTCCCCTCCACTTT,CASSSTGTIPLHF
TRBD1,TRBV27,TRBJ2-7,-,TGTGCCAGCAGTTGGGGAGACAGGGACAACGAGCAGTACTTC,CASSWGDRDNEQYF
-,TRBV29-1,TRBJ2-7,-,TGCAGCGTTGGCCTCTTTGGGGTGGACTCCTACGAGCAGTACTTC,CSVGLFGVDSYEQYF
TRBD2,TRBV10-2,TRBJ2-1,-,TGCGCCAGCAGTGATGACCCTTTGGAGCGGGAGAGGGAGGGGGATGAGCAGTTCTTC,CASSDDPLEREREGDEQFF
-,TRBV28,TRBJ2-3,-,TGTGCCAGCAGTTTCTTTGGGGCTGGCACAGATACGCAGTATTTT,CASSFFGAGTDTQYF
-,TRBV5-6,TRBJ2-3,-,TGTGCCAGCAGCTTGGTTCCAGATACGCAGTATTTT,CASSLVPDTQYF
TRBD1,TRBV10-1,TRBJ2-3,-,TGCGCCAGCAGGCCCGGGACAGGGTGGACAGATACGCAGTATTTT,CASRPGTGWTDTQYF
-,TRBV5-6,TRBJ2-6,-,TGTGCCAGCAGCCGAGAGCTAGGGGCCAACGTCCTGACTTTC,CASSRELGANVLTF